Described below is a single TCR beta chain sequence and its context. V shed 1 base, J shed 3 bases, and the junction held 6 bases outside the gene matches. Per the germline V gene, CDR1 is DFQATT and CDR2 is SNEGSKA (reference sequence). CDR3 size: 16 residues. Through a sample-barcoded 5' primer and a J-beta primer mix, a second PCR was run for roughly 6 to 11 cycles. TCRdb passed the 5' RACE reads through MiXCR, listing each CDR3 protein once. The sample lists about 1.8 million distinct CDR3 sequences; 49% were seen once. These data belong to a study of blood T cells in healthy people across ages. The rearrangement uses TRBV20-1 and TRBJ1-5; 10 bases agree with TRBD1. The receptor was derived from a woman aged 40 to 50 in good health. The sequencing sample was made of blood. For the CDR3, the DNA is TGCAGTGCTAGAGGGGACAGGGGATTAAACAATCAGCCCCAGCATTTT. Residues: CSARGDRGLNNQPQHF.